A selection of T cell receptor beta chains follows, all from one sample in a study of beta chain features in type 1 diabetes. Sequenced by immunoSEQ multiplex PCR; TCRdb stores in-frame clones only, minus some. Among about 650,000 clones listed, 9.5% to 15% were seen once. Sequenced: naive CD4+ T cells from blood. The receptors originated from a man younger than 40 with type 1 diabetes. Both conserved end residues are part of each CDR3.

cdr3_aa: CASRPGTAARAAPLHF; v_call: TRBV27; j_call: TRBJ1-6
cdr3_aa: CASSLAAGLAGRGSGELFF; v_call: TRBV7-2; j_call: TRBJ2-2
cdr3_aa: CASSLRLSGANVLTF; v_call: TRBV5-1; j_call: TRBJ2-6
cdr3_aa: CASSHSTGNQPQHF; v_call: TRBV4-2; j_call: TRBJ1-5
cdr3_aa: CASILGTGRGTQYF; v_call: TRBV7-2; j_call: TRBJ2-5
cdr3_aa: CASSFGGGFSYEQYF; v_call: TRBV7-8; j_call: TRBJ2-7
cdr3_aa: CASSMGQINSPLHF; v_call: TRBV5-4; j_call: TRBJ1-6
cdr3_aa: CASSLRAAGGPPQFF; v_call: TRBV11-2; j_call: TRBJ2-1
cdr3_aa: CASSQLTSGSNEKLFF; v_call: TRBV4-3; j_call: TRBJ1-4
cdr3_aa: CASSRGFDLNQPQHF; v_call: TRBV4-2; j_call: TRBJ1-5
cdr3_aa: CASRDWTVNEQYF; v_call: TRBV6-5; j_call: TRBJ2-7
cdr3_aa: CASSLATGQGFGGYTF; v_call: TRBV7-2; j_call: TRBJ1-2
cdr3_aa: CASTPTGGGEKLFF; v_call: TRBV9; j_call: TRBJ1-4
cdr3_aa: CASSLGGSSYNEQFF; v_call: TRBV5-4; j_call: TRBJ2-1
cdr3_aa: CSVTSPAGPRPSEAFF; v_call: TRBV29-1; j_call: TRBJ1-1
cdr3_aa: CAWSLGGPGTQYF; v_call: TRBV30; j_call: TRBJ2-3
cdr3_aa: CASSRDLTDTQYF; v_call: TRBV2; j_call: TRBJ2-3
cdr3_aa: CASSVYGGTDTQYF; v_call: TRBV9; j_call: TRBJ2-3
cdr3_aa: CASSPGGTDTQYF; v_call: TRBV7-3; j_call: TRBJ2-3
cdr3_aa: CASSYAGRPQHF; v_call: TRBV7-2; j_call: TRBJ1-5
cdr3_aa: CSAQKPGGEKLFF; v_call: TRBV29-1; j_call: TRBJ1-4
cdr3_aa: CARRVPGQGYEQYF; v_call: TRBV2; j_call: TRBJ2-7